In its sample, the clone carrying this T cell receptor beta chain was seen once. Its specificity is unknown. The germline V gene encodes CDR1 GTSNPN and CDR2 SVGIG (reference sequence). Losses at the gene ends were 1 base for V and 0 bases for J; bases not matched to a gene: 7. The CDR3 spans 18 residues. Original handling: Productive clonotypes were detectable down to 2.59 x 10-5 frequency. Some clones are missing from TCRdb's copy, which holds only in-frame ones; the method was immunoSEQ multiplex PCR. V, J and clone size are taken as reported in that table, and D and trimming were inferred from the DNA itself. In the table there are approximately 34,000 clones, roughly 72% of which are singletons. The sample belongs to a study of STAT5B mutations in CD4+ large granular lymphocyte leukemia. Findings of the study overall: TRBV06-family usage was enriched in top patient clones (8/27) versus controls (2/35).

The TCR was taken from a human donor in good health. This chain connects TRBV30 to TRBJ2-2; TRBD1 matches 11 bases. Specimen: CD4+ T cells from blood buffy coats. The CDR3 loop reads CAWSELDRGPSNTGELFF. DNA of the CDR3: TGTGCCTGGAGTGAGTTGGACAGGGGGCCCTCGAACACCGGGGAGCTGTTTTTT.